One sample yielded the 32 T cell receptor beta chains listed below, sequenced in a study of metastatic and nonmetastatic thyroid tumors. Before thyroid surgery, none of the patients had received any treatment. TCRdb ran MiXCR on the PCR reads. The data show about 23,000 clones, 19% seen once. The sequenced sample was blood. All receptors derive from a male donor with papillary thyroid cancer or a benign thyroid nodule (not recorded which). Some clones in this sample may be carry-over from other donors' samples.

This clone was counted ten times or more. In nucleotides, the CDR3 is TGTGCCAGCAGCTTAGCGCTCCGGACTAATGAAAAACTGTTTTTT. Its translation: CASSLALRTNEKLFF. The gene calls are TRBV7-8 and TRBJ1-4; no definite D call. The CDR3 covers 15 residues. The germline V and J ends were trimmed by 0 bases and 2 bases, with 7 bases remaining between them. Germline CDR1 is SGHVS and CDR2 is FQNEAQ. Full variable domain (remainder filled in from reference TRBV7-8 and TRBJ1-4): GAGVSQSPRYKVAKRGQDVALRCDPISGHVSLFWYQQALGQGPEFLTYFQNEAQLDKSGLPSDRFFAERPEGSVSTLKIQRTQQEDSAVYLCASSLALRTNEKLFFGSGTQLSVL.

This clone was recorded many times. The chain links TRBV7-6 to TRBJ1-3, with D tentatively TRBD1 (5 bases). The CDR3 loop spans 16 amino acids. Germline-derived CDR1 and CDR2 are SGHVS and FNYEAQ. V lost 5 bases and J lost 4, with 18 bases in between. The chain's CDR3 is CASSPLQGGRGNTIYF. In DNA form, the CDR3 reads TGTGCCAGCAGCCCGCTCCAGGGAGGCCGAGGAAACACCATATATTTT.

This clone is medium-sized by share. The chain combines TRBV10-3 with TRBJ2-1; 14 bases agree with TRBD2. V trimming: 7 bases; J trimming: 0 bases; junction bases outside the gene matches: 5. Germline loops: CDR1 ENHRY, CDR2 SYGVKD. This CDR3 has 17 amino acids. The CDR3 coding sequence is TGTGCCATCACACGGACTAGCGGGAGGAGCTCCTACAATGAGCAGTTCTTC. It specifies CAITRTSGRSSYNEQFF.

This clone is categorized as medium-sized. The genes are TRBV5-1 and TRBJ2-1, with 11 nucleotides matching TRBD2. The CDR3 extends over 15 amino acids. V lost 0 bases, J lost 5 bases, and 1 base stayed unmatched. CDR1 is SGHRS and CDR2 is YFSETQ in the germline V gene. DNA of the CDR3: TGCGCCAGCAGCTTGGGGGGACTAGCGGACAATGAGCAGTTCTTC. Protein product: CASSLGGLADNEQFF.

This clone showed up many times. This sequence joins TRBV9 and TRBJ2-1; 8 positions match TRBD2. The V gene's germline CDR1 is SGDLS and CDR2 YYNGEE. The trim removed 3 bases at V and 8 bases at J, leaving 4 bases unmatched. This CDR3 region has 13 residues. This CDR3 reads CASSAGGGYEQFF. The CDR3 DNA follows: TGTGCCAGCAGCGCCGGGGGGGGTTATGAGCAGTTCTTC. The full variable domain, completed using reference TRBV9 and TRBJ2-1, is DSGVTQTPKHLITATGQRVTLRCSPRSGDLSVYWYQQSLDQGLQFLIQYYNGEERAKGNILERFSAQQFPDLHSELNLSSLELGDSALYFCASSAGGGYEQFFGPGTRLTVL.

This clone showed up many times. CDR3 amino acids: CASSYSAGGEQFF. The DNA of the CDR3 is TGTGCCAGCAGTTACTCGGCCGGGGGTGAGCAGTTCTTC. This chain links TRBV6-5 with TRBJ2-1; maybe TRBD2 (6 bases). The V end lost 0 bases, the J end lost 9 bases, and 9 bases lay between the germline ends. The CDR3 is made up of 13 amino acids. The germline V gene encodes CDR1 MNHEY and CDR2 SVGAGI.

As DNA, the CDR3 is TGCAGCGTTGACGGGACTAGCGGGACCGAGCAGTACTTC. Amino acid sequence: CSVDGTSGTEQYF. The rearrangement links TRBV29-1 to TRBJ2-7, with 13 bases identical to TRBD2. The V gene's germline CDR1 is SQVTM and CDR2 ANQGSEA. V was clipped by 3 bases and J by 6 bases; unmatched bases: 2. CDR3 length: 13 amino acids.

This clone showed up many times. This rearrangement joins TRBV10-3 to TRBJ1-3; maybe TRBD1 (5 bases). The CDR3 is made up of 16 amino acids. Germline CDR1 is ENHRY and CDR2 is SYGVKD. V gave up 0 bases and J gave up 0 bases, with 9 bases separating them. The CDR3 DNA sequence: TGTGCCATCAGTGAGTCGGGACTGAGCTCTGGAAACACCATATATTTT. Protein: CAISESGLSSGNTIYF.

The chain couples TRBV20-1 to TRBJ2-3; 8 nucleotides match TRBD1. The CDR3 loop spans 15 amino acids. CDR1 DFQATT and CDR2 SNEGSKA come from the germline V gene (reference sequence). V shed 3 bases, J shed 2 bases, and the junction held 7 bases outside the gene matches. The CDR3 sequence is CSARRRQGTTDTQYF. CDR3 nucleotide sequence: TGCAGTGCTAGGAGACGACAGGGGACCACAGATACGCAGTATTTT.

This clone was detected ten times or more. The chain uses TRBV19 and TRBJ1-3; D may be TRBD1 (5 bases). V was clipped by 3 bases and J by 2 bases, with 5 bases between them. Germline V gene sequence: CDR1 LNHDA, CDR2 SQIVND (reference sequence). The CDR3 sequence is 13 residues long. CDR3 amino acids: CASSMGAGNTIYF. The CDR3 coding sequence is TGTGCCAGTAGTATGGGGGCTGGAAACACCATATATTTT.

Many counts were recorded for this clone. The chain combines TRBV7-3 with TRBJ2-3; no reliable D call. Germline V gene data show CDR1 as SGHTA and CDR2 as FQGTGA. This CDR3 contains 15 residues. Trimming took 3 bases from V and 6 from J, leaving 16 bases between them. CDR3 in DNA: TGTGCCAGCAGCTTTAGAACCCCCGATTTGGATACGCAGTATTTT. Residues: CASSFRTPDLDTQYF.

By frequency in the sample, this clone is medium-sized. The chain recombines TRBV28 with TRBJ1-2; D is unresolved. V lost 2 bases and J 8 bases, leaving 12 bases between the germline ends. This CDR3 spans 13 amino acids. Germline assignment: CDR1 MDHEN and CDR2 SYDVKM. CDR3: CASSLAPVWGYTF. Here the CDR3 DNA reads TGTGCCAGCAGTTTAGCCCCGGTTTGGGGCTACACCTTC.

This rearrangement joins TRBV20-1 to TRBJ2-7; 7 bases line up with TRBD1. Germline assignment: CDR1 DFQATT and CDR2 SNEGSKA (reference sequence). The CDR3 extends over 14 amino acids. J was trimmed by 2 bases and V by 1 base; bases with no gene match: 5. DNA of the CDR3: TGCAGTGCTAGAGGTTCCGGGACAGCCTACGAGCAGTACTTC. Its translation: CSARGSGTAYEQYF.

V gene TRBV11-2 combines with J gene TRBJ1-2; tentative D call: TRBD1 (6 bases). CDR3 length: 15 residues. Germline CDR1 and CDR2: SGHAT and FQNNGV. V lost 1 base and J lost 3, with 12 bases in between. This chain's CDR3 is CASSLGTADYYGYTF. The CDR3 nucleotides are TGTGCCAGCAGCTTAGGGACAGCTGATTACTATGGCTACACCTTC.

This chain uses TRBV19 with TRBJ2-5; 9 nucleotides align to TRBD1. The CDR3 consists of 14 residues. Germline V gives CDR1 LNHDA, CDR2 SQIVND (reference sequence). With V trimmed by 5 bases and J by 3 bases, 4 bases remained unmatched. The CDR3: CASSAGTGKETQYF. CDR3 bases: TGTGCCAGTAGTGCCGGGACAGGGAAAGAGACCCAGTACTTC.

At least ten counts were recorded for this clone. The chain combines TRBV20-1 with TRBJ1-1; D might be TRBD1 (6 bases). The CDR3 has 11 residues. Germline CDR1 is DFQATT and CDR2 is SNEGSKA (reference sequence). Between the trimmed V and J ends, which lost 6 bases and 3 bases, there was a span of 8 bases. DNA of the CDR3: TGCAGTGCATCAGGGGACACTGAAGCTTTCTTT. This sequence encodes CSASGDTEAFF.

V gene TRBV6-1 combines with J gene TRBJ1-1; TRBD1 aligns across 8 bases. After removal of 6 bases from V and 5 bases from J, the junction contained 8 bases not matched to a gene. The length of the CDR3 is 14 residues. Germline CDR1 reads MNHNS; CDR2 reads SASEGT. Here the CDR3 reads CASSPGQEYTEAFF. The DNA for the CDR3 is TGTGCCAGCAGCCCGGGACAGGAGTATACTGAAGCTTTCTTT.

DNA of the CDR3: TGTGCCAGCAGCCCGGGACTAGCCCAAGGGCAGTACTTC. This codes for CASSPGLAQGQYF. The chain carries TRBV7-3 and TRBJ2-7, with TRBD2 matching 9 bases. The germline gives CDR1 SGHTA, CDR2 FQGTGA. The CDR3 runs 13 residues. The V gene end was trimmed by 5 bases and the J gene end by 9 bases; junction bases not matched to a gene: 8.

V gene TRBV20-1 combines with J gene TRBJ2-3, with 7 positions matching TRBD2. This CDR3 is built from 13 residues. The V gene's germline CDR1 is DFQATT and CDR2 SNEGSKA (reference sequence). V dropped 4 bases and J dropped 0; count of bases not matched to a gene: 1. CDR3: CSAMTSSTDTQYF. The CDR3 region has the DNA TGCAGTGCTATGACTAGCAGCACAGATACGCAGTATTTT.

In its sample, this clone was seen many times. V is TRBV7-6 and J is TRBJ2-7, with a possible D match to TRBD1 (5 bases). This CDR3 region has 13 residues. Germline CDR1 reads SGHVS; CDR2 reads FNYEAQ. Between the trimmed V and J ends, which lost 1 base and 3 bases, there was a span of 7 bases. CDR3 DNA: TGTGCCAGCAGCTTAGAAGACAGCTACGAGCAGTACTTC. Its protein product is CASSLEDSYEQYF.

Only a few counts were recorded for this clone. The rearrangement uses TRBV6-1 and TRBJ1-2, with 7 bases fitting TRBD1. The CDR3 is made up of 14 amino acids. In germline, CDR1 is MNHNS, CDR2 SASEGT. Unmatched junction bases numbered 7, after V lost 6 bases and J lost 3 bases. CDR3 residues: CASRNPGGDYGYTF. CDR3 sequence (DNA): TGTGCCAGCAGGAACCCAGGGGGAGACTATGGCTACACCTTC.

The sample holds a few counts of this clone. The junction departs from germline at one end; a sequencing error may be responsible. The J gene is TRBJ1-5, the V gene TRBV2, with D possibly being TRBD1 (6 bases). Germline V CDR1 and CDR2: SNHLY, FYNNEI. The CDR3 covers 16 residues. CDR3 DNA: TGTGCCAGCAGTGAATCGAGGGCGGCAGGGGATCAGCCCCAGCGTTTT. This codes for CASSESRAAGDQPQRF.

This clone is medium-sized. V gene TRBV2 combines with J gene TRBJ2-7; D is ambiguous. This CDR3 comprises 10 residues. Looked up from germline, CDR1 is SNHLY and CDR2 is FYNNEI. V dropped 4 bases and J dropped 6 bases, with 4 bases sitting between them. The DNA of the CDR3 is TGTGCCAGCAGTGCCTCCGAGCAGTACTTC. It translates to CASSASEQYF.

The chain combines TRBV2 with TRBJ2-1; D not certain. This CDR3 spans 12 amino acids. Per the germline V gene, CDR1 is SNHLY and CDR2 is FYNNEI. Trimming cost V 3 bases and J 3 bases, with 3 bases left between them. The CDR3 DNA is TGTGCCAGCAGTGACCACTACAATGAGCAGTTCTTC. This translates into CASSDHYNEQFF.

This clone was observed many times. J is TRBJ2-1 and V is TRBV6-1; a weak D match, TRBD1 (6 bases). The V and J ends lost 5 bases and 0 bases respectively, with 11 bases between them. CDR1 MNHNS and CDR2 SASEGT come from the germline V gene. The CDR3 extends over 15 amino acids. The CDR3 spells CASSMGTSSYNEQFF. DNA for the CDR3: TGTGCCAGCAGTATGGGGACATCCTCCTACAATGAGCAGTTCTTC.

This clone occurred many times. The rearrangement links TRBV5-1 to TRBJ2-2, with TRBD2 matching over 10 bases. Trimming at V came to 1 base and at J to 5 bases, leaving 8 bases not matched to a gene. The CDR3 spans 17 residues. In germline, CDR1 is SGHRS, CDR2 YFSETQ. The CDR3 coding sequence is TGCGCCAGCAGCTTGACTAGCGGGACCGGCATGACCGGGGAGCTGTTTTTT. Residues: CASSLTSGTGMTGELFF.

On this clone itself: A read error may be the cause here, since a much bigger clone is one base away. Other DNA sequences of this sample code for an identical CDR3. The chain links TRBV20-1 to TRBJ1-1, with D tentatively TRBD1 (5 bases). This CDR3 region has 11 residues. Germline lookup yields CDR1 DFQATT and CDR2 SNEGSKA (reference sequence). The V end was cut by 6 bases, the J end by 3 bases, with 8 bases between. This CDR3 is CSAGHYTEAFF. The CDR3 nucleotides read TGCAGTGCAGGACATTACACTGAAGCTTTCTTT.

By frequency in the sample, this clone is medium-sized. J is TRBJ2-3 and V is TRBV25-1; weak D call: TRBD1 (5 bases). The CDR3 runs to 14 residues. Germline values: CDR1 MGHDK, CDR2 SYGVNS. Trimming cost V 4 bases and J 0 bases, with 8 bases left between them. CDR3 nucleotides: TGTGCCAGCAGTGGGCAGGGAAGCACAGATACGCAGTATTTT. Its translation: CASSGQGSTDTQYF.

As for this clone: Given a much more abundant clone one base away, this may be a read error. J is TRBJ2-7 and V is TRBV9; D gene ambiguous. The CDR3 spans 15 residues. V gave up 2 bases and J gave up 5 bases, with 17 bases separating them. Germline V gene data show CDR1 as SGDLS and CDR2 as YYNGEE. The CDR3 DNA reads TGTGCCAGCAGCGTTACCCCCAGGTCGCAACACGAGCAGTACTTC. As protein: CASSVTPRSQHEQYF. Looking up the rest from reference TRBV9 and TRBJ2-7 gives the full variable domain: DSGVTQTPKHLITATGQRVTLRCSPRSGDLSVYWYQQSLDQGLQFLIQYYNGEERAKGNILERFSAQQFPDLHSELNLSSLELGDSALYFCASSVTPRSQHEQYFGPGTRLTVT.

The chain joins TRBV5-4 to TRBJ2-5; 14 bases align to TRBD2. The germline CDR1 and CDR2 sequences are SGHNT and YYREEE (reference sequence). With V trimmed by 4 bases and J by 4 bases, 3 bases remained unmatched. The CDR3 loop spans 15 amino acids. This CDR3 reads CASSRGTSGRETQYF. The CDR3 nucleotides read TGTGCCAGCAGCCGAGGGACTAGCGGGAGAGAGACCCAGTACTTC.

This clone was recorded at least ten times. The V and J genes are TRBV3-1 and TRBJ1-5; D is unclear. From germline, CDR1 is LGHDT and CDR2 YNNKEL (reference sequence). V lost 3 bases and J 1 base, leaving 7 bases between the germline ends. This CDR3 region has 14 residues. The CDR3 DNA follows: TGTGCCAGCAGCCAGCGAGGAAGCAATCAGCCCCAGCATTTT. Translating gives CASSQRGSNQPQHF.

V usage is TRBV5-1 and J usage is TRBJ2-7; 12 nucleotides line up with TRBD1. The CDR3 contains 14 residues. V lost 4 bases, J lost 7 bases, and 6 bases stayed unmatched. Germline lookup yields CDR1 SGHRS and CDR2 YFSETQ. This chain's CDR3 is CASSQGQGAREQYF. Written as DNA, the CDR3 is TGCGCCAGCAGCCAGGGACAGGGGGCTCGGGAGCAGTACTTC.